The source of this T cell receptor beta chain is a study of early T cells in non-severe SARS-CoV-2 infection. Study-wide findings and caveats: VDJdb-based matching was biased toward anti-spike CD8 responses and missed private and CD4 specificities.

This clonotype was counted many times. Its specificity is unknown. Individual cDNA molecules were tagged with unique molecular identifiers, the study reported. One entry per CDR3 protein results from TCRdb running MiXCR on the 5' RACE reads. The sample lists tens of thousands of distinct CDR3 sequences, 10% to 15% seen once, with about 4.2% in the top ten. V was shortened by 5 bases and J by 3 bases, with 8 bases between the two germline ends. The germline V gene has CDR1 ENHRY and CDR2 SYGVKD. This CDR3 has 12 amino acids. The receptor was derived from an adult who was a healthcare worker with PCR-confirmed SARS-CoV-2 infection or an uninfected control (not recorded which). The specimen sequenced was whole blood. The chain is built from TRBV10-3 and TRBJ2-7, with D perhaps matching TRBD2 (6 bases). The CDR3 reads CAISPGGYEQYF. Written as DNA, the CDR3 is TGTGCCATCAGTCCCGGGGGCTACGAGCAGTACTTC.